Listed here are 27 T cell receptor beta chains from one sample, sequenced in a study of shared clonotypes between healthy human individuals. Clones were read by immunoSEQ multiplex PCR, and TCRdb kept only the in-frame ones, dropping some. This sample has 2 million to 2.5 million clones; 85% to 95% occur once, and the top ten carry more than 0.35%. Sequencing was performed on naive CD4+ T cells from PBMCs. Subset in this sample: CD45RA+ positively selected. The receptors shown here come from a man between 18 and 35 years old in good health. Some clones in this sample may be carry-over from other donors' samples.

The V gene is TRBV15, the J gene TRBJ2-2, with 16 nucleotides matching TRBD2. CDR3 size: 18 residues. Germline CDR1 reads LNHNV; CDR2 reads YYDKDF (reference sequence). J lost 3 bases, V lost 1 base, and 2 bases had no gene match. This CDR3 is CATSRGGLAGGYTGELFF. The DNA for the CDR3 is TGTGCCACCAGCAGAGGGGGACTAGCGGGAGGGTACACCGGGGAGCTGTTTTTT.

This clone has only a few counts. The chain carries TRBV6-5 and TRBJ1-2, with 7 positions matching TRBD1. J was trimmed by 8 bases and V by 6 bases; bases with no gene match: 9. This CDR3 comprises 13 residues. CDR1 is MNHEY and CDR2 is SVGAGI in the germline V gene. This chain's CDR3 is CASRPTGKNGYTF. The CDR3, as DNA: TGTGCCAGCAGACCGACAGGGAAGAACGGCTACACCTTC.

This clone was picked up one time. The gene calls are TRBV11-2 and TRBJ2-7, with 11 positions matching TRBD1. The CDR3 loop spans 15 amino acids. J was trimmed by 6 bases and V by 3 bases; bases with no gene match: 7. Per germline, CDR1 SGHAT and CDR2 FQNNGV. CDR3 in DNA: TGTGCCAGCAGCTTGAGCGGGACAGGGGGACGCGAGCAGTACTTC. It encodes CASSLSGTGGREQYF.

The chain combines TRBV9 with TRBJ1-5; D unclear. The CDR3 loop spans 15 amino acids. Trimming removed 0 bases at V and 2 bases at J, with 9 bases between. CDR1 and CDR2 (germline): SGDLS, YYNGEE. CDR3 sequence (DNA): TGTGCCAGCAGCGTAGGTGAAGGACGCAATCAGCCCCAGCATTTT. As protein: CASSVGEGRNQPQHF.

V and J are TRBV14 and TRBJ1-2; D is unclear. The CDR3 is 15 amino acids. Trimming cost V 0 bases and J 5 bases, with 13 bases left between them. Germline V CDR1 and CDR2: SGHDN, FVKESK. The CDR3 DNA follows: TGTGCCAGCAGCCAAGACTATGGCCAGCTATATGGCTACACCTTC. Residues: CASSQDYGQLYGYTF.

The chain carries TRBV25-1 and TRBJ1-1; D gene uncertain. Germline values: CDR1 MGHDK, CDR2 SYGVNS. V was trimmed by 5 bases and J by 3 bases, leaving 10 bases between them. The CDR3 runs to 13 residues. This chain's CDR3 is CASSWTGYTEAFF. As DNA, the CDR3 is TGTGCCAGCAGTTGGACCGGTTACACTGAAGCTTTCTTT.

The chain has TRBV5-1 and TRBJ1-1; D gene unclear. Trimming removed 4 bases from V and 0 bases from J, with 13 bases in between. The CDR3 extends over 15 amino acids. Germline V lookup: CDR1 SGHRS, CDR2 YFSETQ. The CDR3 is CASSPQRQMNTEAFF. The CDR3 DNA reads TGCGCCAGCAGCCCCCAACGGCAGATGAACACTGAAGCTTTCTTT.

This chain joins TRBV7-2 and TRBJ2-3; D might be TRBD2 (7 bases). The ends were cut back, 5 bases at V and 4 bases at J, with 19 bases in the middle. The CDR3 is 16 residues long. Germline V gives CDR1 SGHTA, CDR2 FQGNSA. CDR3 residues: CASSPSRGGGADTQYF. CDR3 bases: TGTGCCAGCAGCCCGTCGAGGGGAGGGGGGGCAGATACGCAGTATTTT.

This clone was seen a handful of times. Within the sample, other DNA sequences also encode this same CDR3. The chain is built from TRBV5-6 and TRBJ1-2; TRBD1 is a possible D gene (6 bases). V was trimmed by 2 bases and J by 4 bases, leaving 9 bases between them. There are 13 residues in the CDR3. Germline V lookup: CDR1 SGHDT, CDR2 YYEEEE. This CDR3 reads CASSLQGVYGYTF. CDR3 sequence (DNA): TGTGCCAGCAGCTTACAGGGTGTCTATGGCTACACCTTC.

The genes are TRBV28 and TRBJ2-1, with 7 positions matching TRBD1. There are 15 residues in the CDR3. Losses at the gene ends were 2 bases for V and 1 base for J; bases not matched to a gene: 2. Germline lookup yields CDR1 MDHEN and CDR2 SYDVKM. The CDR3 nucleotides are TGTGCCAGCAGTTTAACAGGGGAGTCCTACAATGAGCAGTTCTTC. It encodes CASSLTGESYNEQFF.

This clone appeared a single time. The rearrangement uses TRBV28 and TRBJ2-7, with D tentatively TRBD1 (6 bases). Germline CDR1 reads MDHEN; CDR2 reads SYDVKM. This CDR3 has 15 residues. The germline V and J ends were trimmed by 4 bases and 3 bases, with 16 bases remaining between them. CDR3 amino acids: CASSSSGAAIYEQYF. The CDR3 nucleotides are TGTGCCAGCAGTTCATCAGGGGCCGCTATCTACGAGCAGTACTTC.

The chain links TRBV5-1 to TRBJ2-7, with D perhaps assigned TRBD1 or TRBD2 (5 bases each). V gave up 4 bases and J gave up 6 bases, with 11 bases separating them. From germline, CDR1 is SGHRS and CDR2 YFSETQ. The CDR3 loop spans 12 amino acids. The CDR3 loop reads CASSPLGAEQYF. The CDR3 DNA sequence: TGCGCCAGCAGCCCGCTCGGGGCCGAGCAGTACTTC.

This clone was seen only once. This rearrangement joins TRBV18 to TRBJ1-5; 7 bases are a match to TRBD1. Germline V lookup: CDR1 KGHSH, CDR2 LQKENI. The CDR3 loop spans 15 amino acids. V lost 5 bases and J lost 0; bases outside the gene matches: 4. CDR3 residues: CASSTGQPSNQPQHF. Here the CDR3 DNA reads TGTGCCAGCTCAACGGGACAGCCTAGCAATCAGCCCCAGCATTTT.

The chain recombines TRBV7-9 with TRBJ1-3; D uncertain. The V gene's germline CDR1 is SEHNR and CDR2 FQNEAQ (reference sequence). Trimming cost V 5 bases and J 0 bases, with 11 bases left between them. The CDR3 runs 15 residues. The CDR3 bases are TGTGCCAGCAGCGCCAGGATCTCCTCTGGAAACACCATATATTTT. It codes for CASSARISSGNTIYF.

This clone came up a few times. The same CDR3 arises from other DNA sequences in this sample as well. The V and J genes are TRBV28 and TRBJ2-7; D remains ambiguous. Between the trimmed V and J ends, which lost 6 bases and 4 bases, there was a span of 10 bases. In germline, CDR1 is MDHEN, CDR2 SYDVKM. This CDR3 region has 12 residues. In nucleotides, the CDR3 is TGTGCCAGCAGCCCTTTGGGGTACGAGCAGTACTTC. Its protein is CASSPLGYEQYF. Looking up the rest from reference TRBV28 and TRBJ2-7 gives the full variable domain: DVKVTQSSRYLVKRTGEKVFLECVQDMDHENMFWYRQDPGLGLRLIYFSYDVKMKEKGDIPEGYSVSREKKERFSLILESASTNQTSMYLCASSPLGYEQYFGPGTRLTVT.

CDR3 sequence: CASSDLQGAEAFF. The CDR3 DNA sequence: TGTGCCAGCAGTGACCTACAGGGGGCTGAAGCTTTCTTT. The chain combines TRBV6-4 with TRBJ1-1, with 8 bases identical to TRBD1. With 2 bases clipped from V and 6 bases from J, the junction kept 2 bases outside the gene matches. The CDR3 runs 13 residues. CDR1 and CDR2 (germline): MRHNA, SNTAGT.

On this clone itself: The sample holds other DNA sequences that translate to the same CDR3. J is TRBJ2-7 and V is TRBV28; 7 nucleotides align to TRBD2. The CDR3 is 13 amino acids. The V gene end was trimmed by 2 bases and the J gene end by 7 bases; junction bases not matched to a gene: 5. From germline, CDR1 is MDHEN and CDR2 SYDVKM. CDR3 sequence reads: CASSLGGRGEQYF. CDR3 in DNA: TGTGCCAGCAGTTTAGGCGGGAGAGGGGAGCAGTACTTC.

This rearrangement joins TRBV6-5 to TRBJ1-3; D call uncertain. CDR3 length: 15 residues. Trimming shortened V by 6 bases and J by 0 bases, and 12 bases separated the two germline ends. Germline CDR1 is MNHEY and CDR2 is SVGAGI. The CDR3 coding sequence is TGTGCCAGCAGACCCAATCCATTCTCTGGAAACACCATATATTTT. It encodes CASRPNPFSGNTIYF.

The J gene is TRBJ2-1, the V gene TRBV4-2, with 7 bases aligning to TRBD2. The CDR3 length is 17 residues. The junction had 13 bases not matched to a gene; V was cut back by 2 bases and J by 6 bases. CDR1 LGHNA and CDR2 YNFKEQ come from the germline V gene. The CDR3 spells CASSQRGAGEGVNEQFF. The CDR3 DNA reads as TGTGCCAGCAGCCAACGAGGGGCGGGAGAAGGGGTCAATGAGCAGTTCTTC.

The gene calls are TRBV14 and TRBJ1-1; D gene unclear. This CDR3 has 14 amino acids. The ends were cut back, 4 bases at V and 2 bases at J, with 11 bases in the middle. From germline, CDR1 is SGHDN and CDR2 FVKESK. CDR3 sequence (DNA): TGTGCCAGCAGCCGTCATGTCGGTAACACTGAAGCTTTCTTT. Residues: CASSRHVGNTEAFF. Drawing the rest from reference TRBV14 and TRBJ1-1, the complete variable domain is EAGVTQFPSHSVIEKGQTVTLRCDPISGHDNLYWYRRVMGKEIKFLLHFVKESKQDESGMPNNRFLAERTGGTYSTLKVQPAELEDSGVYFCASSRHVGNTEAFFGQGTRLTVV.

This chain uses TRBV5-1 with TRBJ1-1; TRBD1 might be the D (5 bases). Germline V gene sequence: CDR1 SGHRS, CDR2 YFSETQ. V was clipped by 4 bases and J by 1 base, with 11 bases between them. This CDR3 is built from 14 residues. The CDR3 nucleotides read TGCGCCAGCAGCAATGGTGGGGGGAACACTGAAGCTTTCTTT. Its translation is CASSNGGGNTEAFF.

The V and J genes are TRBV2 and TRBJ1-5; 9 bases align to TRBD1. The junction had 5 bases not matched to a gene; V was cut back by 4 bases and J by 4 bases. Germline V gives CDR1 SNHLY, CDR2 FYNNEI. This CDR3 spans 15 amino acids. This CDR3 is CASSASGQGNQPQHF. DNA for the CDR3: TGTGCCAGCAGTGCATCGGGACAGGGTAATCAGCCCCAGCATTTT.

The chain couples TRBV2 to TRBJ2-1; D may be TRBD2 (5 bases). This CDR3 region has 12 residues. Germline loops: CDR1 SNHLY, CDR2 FYNNEI. V shed 7 bases and J shed 10 bases, with 14 bases lying between them. The CDR3 reads CASIRGRPEQFF. CDR3 DNA sequence: TGTGCCAGCATACGGGGAAGGCCAGAGCAGTTCTTC.

The rearrangement uses TRBV7-8 and TRBJ2-1, with unresolved D. Trimming shortened V by 5 bases and J by 4 bases, and 9 bases separated the two germline ends. Germline CDR1 and CDR2: SGHVS and FQNEAQ. The CDR3 covers 13 residues. CDR3 in amino acids: CASSPAGYNEQFF. The CDR3 DNA sequence: TGTGCCAGCAGCCCCGCAGGTTACAATGAGCAGTTCTTC.

The rearrangement joins TRBV19 to TRBJ2-5; TRBD2 agrees at 7 bases. This CDR3 has 17 amino acids. Trimming took 4 bases from V and 3 from J; bases not matched to a gene: 14. Germline CDR1 reads LNHDA; CDR2 reads SQIVND (reference sequence). CDR3 sequence reads: CASSRRGAGDGKETQYF. CDR3 sequence (DNA): TGTGCCAGTAGTAGGCGAGGGGCGGGAGATGGGAAAGAGACCCAGTACTTC.

CDR3 DNA: TGTGCCAGCAGTGTAGACATGAACACCGGGGAGCTGTTTTTT. Translating it yields CASSVDMNTGELFF. The chain links TRBV2 to TRBJ2-2; D not resolved. Germline V lookup: CDR1 SNHLY, CDR2 FYNNEI. This CDR3 contains 14 residues. V shed 4 bases and J shed 1 base, with 7 bases lying between them.

V and J are TRBV29-1 and TRBJ2-3, with TRBD1 matching over 9 bases. V dropped 7 bases and J dropped 3; count of bases not matched to a gene: 8. CDR3 length: 14 residues. Per germline, CDR1 SQVTM and CDR2 ANQGSEA. CDR3 sequence reads: CSETGQGTTDTQYF. As DNA, the CDR3 is TGCAGCGAGACAGGACAGGGGACTACAGATACGCAGTATTTT.